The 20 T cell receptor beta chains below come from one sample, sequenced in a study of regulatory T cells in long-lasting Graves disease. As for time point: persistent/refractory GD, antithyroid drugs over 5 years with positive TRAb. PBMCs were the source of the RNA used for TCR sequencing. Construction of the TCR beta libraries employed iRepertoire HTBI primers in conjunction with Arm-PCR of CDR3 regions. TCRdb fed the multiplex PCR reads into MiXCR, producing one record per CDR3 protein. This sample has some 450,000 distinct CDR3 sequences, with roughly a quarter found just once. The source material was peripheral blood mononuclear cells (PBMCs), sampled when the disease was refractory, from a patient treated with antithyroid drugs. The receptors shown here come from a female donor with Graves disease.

The CDR3 sequence: CATGRGTGELFF. DNA of the CDR3: TGTGCCACCGGGCGCGGGACCGGGGAGCTGTTTTTT. The chain carries TRBV19 and TRBJ2-2; TRBD2 might be the D (5 bases). Trimming left V 10 bases short and J 5 bases short, with 11 bases between. CDR1 and CDR2 from the germline V gene are LNHDA and SQIVND (reference sequence). The CDR3 has 12 residues.

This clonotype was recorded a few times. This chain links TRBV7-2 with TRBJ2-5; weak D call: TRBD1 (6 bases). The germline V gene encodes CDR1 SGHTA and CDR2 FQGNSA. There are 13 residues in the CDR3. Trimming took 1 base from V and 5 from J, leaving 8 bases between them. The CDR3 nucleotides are TGTGCCAGCAGCTTAGACAGGGTGGAGACCCAGTACTTC. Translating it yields CASSLDRVETQYF.

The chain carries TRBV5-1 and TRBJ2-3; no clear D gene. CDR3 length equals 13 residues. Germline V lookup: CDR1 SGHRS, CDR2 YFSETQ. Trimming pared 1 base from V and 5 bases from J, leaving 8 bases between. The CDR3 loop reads CASSLTVGDTQYF. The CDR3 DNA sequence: TGCGCCAGCAGCTTGACCGTTGGAGATACGCAGTATTTT.

The CDR3 here is CASNFQTTGQENYGYTF. CDR3 in DNA: TGTGCCAGCAATTTCCAGACCACCGGACAGGAGAACTATGGCTACACCTTC. J is TRBJ1-2 and V is TRBV6-1, with 7 nucleotides matching TRBD1. V trimming: 7 bases; J trimming: 2 bases; junction bases outside the gene matches: 16. Per the germline V gene, CDR1 is MNHNS and CDR2 is SASEGT. CDR3 length: 17 residues.

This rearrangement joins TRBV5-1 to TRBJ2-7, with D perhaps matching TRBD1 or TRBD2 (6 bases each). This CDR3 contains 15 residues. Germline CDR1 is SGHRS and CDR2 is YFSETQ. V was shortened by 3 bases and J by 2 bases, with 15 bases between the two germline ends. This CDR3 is CASSWRGGGPYEQYF. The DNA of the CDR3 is TGCGCCAGCAGCTGGAGGGGTGGGGGCCCCTACGAGCAGTACTTC.

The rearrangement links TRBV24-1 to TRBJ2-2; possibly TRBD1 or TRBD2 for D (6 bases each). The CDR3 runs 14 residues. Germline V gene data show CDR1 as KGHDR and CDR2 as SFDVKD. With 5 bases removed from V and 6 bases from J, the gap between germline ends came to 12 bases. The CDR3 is CATSAGGRAGELFF. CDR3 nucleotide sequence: TGTGCCACCAGTGCTGGGGGGCGAGCCGGGGAGCTGTTTTTT.

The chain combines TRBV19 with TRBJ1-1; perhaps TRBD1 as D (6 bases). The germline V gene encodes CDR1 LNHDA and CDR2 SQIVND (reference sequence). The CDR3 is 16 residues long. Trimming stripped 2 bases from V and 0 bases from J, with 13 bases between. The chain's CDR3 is CASSIRQGPMNTEAFF. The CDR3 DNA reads TGTGCCAGTAGTATACGTCAGGGGCCAATGAACACTGAAGCTTTCTTT.

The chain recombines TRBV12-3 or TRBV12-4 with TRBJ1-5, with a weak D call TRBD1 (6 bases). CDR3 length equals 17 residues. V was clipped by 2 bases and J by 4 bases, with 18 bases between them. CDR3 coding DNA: TGTGCCAGCAGTTTATCCTCCTTCGGGACACAAAATCAGCCCCAGCATTTT. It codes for CASSLSSFGTQNQPQHF.

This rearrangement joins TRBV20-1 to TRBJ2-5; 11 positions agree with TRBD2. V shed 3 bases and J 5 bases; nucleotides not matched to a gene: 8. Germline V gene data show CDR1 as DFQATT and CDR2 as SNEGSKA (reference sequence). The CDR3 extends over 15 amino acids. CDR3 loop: CSASNLAGGPETQYF. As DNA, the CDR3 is TGCAGTGCTAGTAATCTAGCGGGAGGCCCTGAGACCCAGTACTTC.

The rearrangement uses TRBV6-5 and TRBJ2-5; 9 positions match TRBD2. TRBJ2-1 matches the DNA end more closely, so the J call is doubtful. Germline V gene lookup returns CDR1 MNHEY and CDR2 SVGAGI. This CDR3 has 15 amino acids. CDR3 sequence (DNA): TGTGCCAGCAGTTACCTAGCGGGACAAGGGAATGAGCAGTTCTTC. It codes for CASSYLAGQGNEQFF.

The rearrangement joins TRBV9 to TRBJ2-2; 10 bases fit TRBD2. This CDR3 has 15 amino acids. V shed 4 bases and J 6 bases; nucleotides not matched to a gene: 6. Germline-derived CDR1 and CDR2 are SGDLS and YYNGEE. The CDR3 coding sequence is TGTGCCAGCAGCTCGAGCGGGAGGGCCCCCGGGGAGCTGTTTTTT. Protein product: CASSSSGRAPGELFF. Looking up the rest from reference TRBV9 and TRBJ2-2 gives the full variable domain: DSGVTQTPKHLITATGQRVTLRCSPRSGDLSVYWYQQSLDQGLQFLIQYYNGEERAKGNILERFSAQQFPDLHSELNLSSLELGDSALYFCASSSSGRAPGELFFGEGSRLTVL.

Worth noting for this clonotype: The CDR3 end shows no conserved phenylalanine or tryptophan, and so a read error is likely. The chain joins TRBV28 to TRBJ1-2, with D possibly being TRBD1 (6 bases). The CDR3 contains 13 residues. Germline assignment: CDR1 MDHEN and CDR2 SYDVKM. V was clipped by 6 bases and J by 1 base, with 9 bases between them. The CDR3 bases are TGTGCCAGCAGAAAAGGGGGTAACTATGGCTACACCTCC. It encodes CASRKGGNYGYTS.

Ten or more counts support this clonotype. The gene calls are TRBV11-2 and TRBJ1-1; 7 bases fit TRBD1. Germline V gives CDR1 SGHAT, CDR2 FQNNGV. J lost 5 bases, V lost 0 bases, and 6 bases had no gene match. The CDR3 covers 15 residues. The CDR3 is CASSLESGGGTEAFF. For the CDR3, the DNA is TGTGCCAGCAGCTTAGAATCAGGGGGAGGGACTGAAGCTTTCTTT.

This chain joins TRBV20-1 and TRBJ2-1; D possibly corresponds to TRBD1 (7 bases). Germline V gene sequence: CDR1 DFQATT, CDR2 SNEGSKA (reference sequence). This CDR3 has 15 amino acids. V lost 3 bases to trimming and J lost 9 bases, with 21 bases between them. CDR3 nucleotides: TGCAGTGCTAGGCCTAGCGCGAAAAGACAGGGTGAGCAGTTCTTC. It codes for CSARPSAKRQGEQFF.

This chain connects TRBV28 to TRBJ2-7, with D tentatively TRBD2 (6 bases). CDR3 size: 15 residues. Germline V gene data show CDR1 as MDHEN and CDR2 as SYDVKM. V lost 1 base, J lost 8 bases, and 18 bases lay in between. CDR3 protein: CASSLSTGDFQKQYF. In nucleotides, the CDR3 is TGTGCCAGCAGTTTATCTACGGGGGATTTTCAGAAGCAGTACTTC.

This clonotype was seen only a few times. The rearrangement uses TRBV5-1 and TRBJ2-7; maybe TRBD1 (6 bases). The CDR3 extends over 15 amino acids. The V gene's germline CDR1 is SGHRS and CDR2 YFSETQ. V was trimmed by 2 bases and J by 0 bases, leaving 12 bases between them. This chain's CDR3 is CASSLWTTGSYEQYF. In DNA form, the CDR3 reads TGCGCCAGCAGCTTATGGACGACAGGCTCCTACGAGCAGTACTTC.

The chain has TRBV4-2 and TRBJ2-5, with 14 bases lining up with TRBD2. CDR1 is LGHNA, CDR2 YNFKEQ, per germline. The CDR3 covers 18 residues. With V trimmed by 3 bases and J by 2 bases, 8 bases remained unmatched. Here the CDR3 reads CASSQGLGLAGGQETQYF. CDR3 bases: TGTGCCAGCAGCCAGGGCCTAGGACTAGCGGGAGGACAAGAGACCCAGTACTTC.

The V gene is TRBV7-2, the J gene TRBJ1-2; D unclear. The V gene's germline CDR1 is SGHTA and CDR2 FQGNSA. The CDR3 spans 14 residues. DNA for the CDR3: TGTGCTACCTACTCGGCTTACCTCGGCTATGGCTACACCTTC. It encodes CATYSAYLGYGYTF.

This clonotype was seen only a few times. The CDR3 DNA reads TGCAGTGCTAGAGATTTGTCCCGCCAGGAGATATATTCACCCCTCCACTTT. Amino acid sequence: CSARDLSRQEIYSPLHF. This chain uses TRBV20-1 with TRBJ1-6; D unresolved. V was shortened by 0 bases and J by 8 bases, with 20 bases between the two germline ends. The CDR3 contains 17 residues. Per the germline V gene, CDR1 is DFQATT and CDR2 is SNEGSKA (reference sequence).

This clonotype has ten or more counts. CDR3 loop: CASSLAGGIFSYNEQFF. CDR3 coding DNA: TGTGCCAGCAGCTTAGCGGGAGGGATCTTCTCCTACAATGAGCAGTTCTTC. The rearrangement links TRBV7-6 to TRBJ2-1, with TRBD2 matching over 7 bases. CDR3 length: 17 residues. CDR1 and CDR2 from the germline V gene are SGHVS and FNYEAQ. V lost 0 bases and J lost 0; bases outside the gene matches: 5.